This record looks at one T cell receptor (beta chain) sequence and its context. As originally analysed: Amplifying reference gene primers gave estimates of nucleated cell counts. Generated by immunoSEQ multiplex PCR, the TCRdb table keeps only in-frame clones and is missing some. V, J and clone size derive from that table, while D and trimming were established from the DNA sequence. This sample carries approximately 50,000 clones, approximately 79% of them seen once, and the ten largest clones take 25%. This entry belongs to a study of blood T cell repertoires in COVID-19. The sequence derives from a man between 70 and 80 years old with acute or convalescent COVID-19. The sequencing input was peripheral blood.

The CDR3 region has the DNA TGTGCCAGTAGTATAGGAGCCAGCGACCTATACGAGCAGTACTTC. Translating it yields CASSIGASDLYEQYF. The chain is built from TRBV19 and TRBJ2-7, with no clear D. CDR3 size: 15 residues. V shed 1 base and J shed 4 bases, with 14 bases lying between them. Per germline, CDR1 LNHDA and CDR2 SQIVND (reference sequence).